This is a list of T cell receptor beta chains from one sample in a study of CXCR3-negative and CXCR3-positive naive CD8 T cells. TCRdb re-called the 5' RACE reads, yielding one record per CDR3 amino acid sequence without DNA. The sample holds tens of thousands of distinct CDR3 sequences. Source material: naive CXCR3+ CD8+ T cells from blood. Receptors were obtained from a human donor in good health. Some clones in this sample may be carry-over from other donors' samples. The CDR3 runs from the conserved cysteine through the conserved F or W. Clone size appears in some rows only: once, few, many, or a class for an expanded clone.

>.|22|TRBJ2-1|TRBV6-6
CASSYSQDRGLLELEPYNEQFF
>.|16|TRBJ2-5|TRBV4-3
CASSQYRDRGRETQYF
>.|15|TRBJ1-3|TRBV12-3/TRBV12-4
CASTFPGTGAGTIYF
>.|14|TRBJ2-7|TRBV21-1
CASSTPGRAYEQYF
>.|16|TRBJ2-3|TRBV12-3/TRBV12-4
CASSSVRGGVADTQYF
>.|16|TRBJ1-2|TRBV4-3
CASSYYTGPPDYGYTF
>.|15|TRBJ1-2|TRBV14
CASSQGLRGGDGYTF
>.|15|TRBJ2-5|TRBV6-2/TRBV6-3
CASGRRGGLEETQYF
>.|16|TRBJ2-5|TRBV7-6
CASSLPTGSIQETQYF
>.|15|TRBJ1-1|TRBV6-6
CASSYSGTGNTEAFF
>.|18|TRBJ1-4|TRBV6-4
CARTALTELNATNEKLFF
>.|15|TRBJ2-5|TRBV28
CASSRDINLRETQYF
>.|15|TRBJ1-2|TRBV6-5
CASSYGTGVYYGYTF
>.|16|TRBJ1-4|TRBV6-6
CASTTIIRDTNEKLFF
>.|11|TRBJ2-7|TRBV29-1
CSVDSAYEQYF
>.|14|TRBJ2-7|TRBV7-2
CASSATSGGYEQYF
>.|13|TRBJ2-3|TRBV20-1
CSADRVDTDTQYF
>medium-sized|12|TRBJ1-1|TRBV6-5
CASSGGYTEAFF
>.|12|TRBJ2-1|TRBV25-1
CASSLISDEQFF
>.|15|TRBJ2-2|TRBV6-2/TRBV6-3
CASSYVGTHAGELFF
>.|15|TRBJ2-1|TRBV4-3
CASSQDSPAGNEQFF
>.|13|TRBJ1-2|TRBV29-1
CSAPDRAGLGYTF
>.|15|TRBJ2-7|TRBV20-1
CSARAVGLNPYEQYF
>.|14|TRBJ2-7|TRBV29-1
CSVGLEGPTYEQYF
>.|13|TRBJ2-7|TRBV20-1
CSARRDRGDEQYF
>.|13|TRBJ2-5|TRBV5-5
CASIPSGGETQYF
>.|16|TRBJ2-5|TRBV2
CASSEALPGQEETQYF
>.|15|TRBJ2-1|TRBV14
CASSQDRGLQNEQFF
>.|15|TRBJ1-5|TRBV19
CASTTGVYGNQPQHF
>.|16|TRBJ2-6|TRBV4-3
CASSQFRDSGANVLTF
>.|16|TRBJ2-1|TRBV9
CASSVTEREHYNEQFF
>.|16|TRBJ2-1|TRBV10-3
CAISATGTGFFNEQFF
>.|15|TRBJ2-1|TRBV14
CASSPIGDLGDEQFF
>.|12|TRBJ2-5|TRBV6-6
CASTERLETQYF
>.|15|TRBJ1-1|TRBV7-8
CASSLGARSNTEAFF
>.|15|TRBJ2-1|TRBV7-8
CASSLGRGGLFLQFF